This passage covers 29 T cell receptor beta chains from one sample sequenced in a study of T cells after posttransplantation cyclophosphamide. Treatment was busulfan-fludarabine conditioning, a marrow graft, and cyclophosphamide on days +3 and +4. Only in-frame clones appear in the TCRdb table, and some are missing; sequencing was by immunoSEQ multiplex PCR. Of approximately 40,000 clones in the sample, around four fifths are singletons; the top ten hold 7.5% to 10%. The source was CD4+ T cells sorted from blood, collected 1,900 to 2,000 days after a stem cell transplant with posttransplant cyclophosphamide. These receptors were obtained from a female patient between 40 and 50 years old who received an allogeneic stem cell transplant from a related donor, was CMV-positive, and had no GVHD. The T cells may partly be graft donor cells.

V is TRBV5-6 and J is TRBJ2-2, with 9 nucleotides matching TRBD2. Per the germline V gene, CDR1 is SGHDT and CDR2 is YYEEEE. With 2 bases clipped from V and 4 bases from J, the junction kept 12 bases outside the gene matches. The CDR3 loop spans 18 amino acids. This CDR3 reads CASSLTWGAGGSTGELFF. For the CDR3, the DNA is TGTGCCAGCAGCTTAACCTGGGGAGCGGGGGGCAGCACCGGGGAGCTGTTTTTT.

V and J are TRBV19 and TRBJ2-5; TRBD1 is a possible D gene (5 bases). The CDR3 has 13 residues. V lost 7 bases and J lost 4, with 13 bases in between. Looked up from germline, CDR1 is LNHDA and CDR2 is SQIVND (reference sequence). Here the CDR3 reads CASTAAQGETQYF. The CDR3 DNA follows: TGTGCCAGTACCGCCGCCCAGGGAGAGACCCAGTACTTC. Full variable domain (missing parts from reference TRBV19 and TRBJ2-5): DGGITQSPKYLFRKEGQNVTLSCEQNLNHDAMYWYRQDPGQGLRLIYYSQIVNDFQKGDIAEGYSVSREKKESFPLTVTSAQKNPTAFYLCASTAAQGETQYFGPGTRLLVL.

The chain couples TRBV28 to TRBJ1-3; D perhaps matches TRBD1 (6 bases). The V and J ends lost 8 bases and 0 bases respectively, with 23 bases between them. This CDR3 is built from 18 residues. Germline lookup yields CDR1 MDHEN and CDR2 SYDVKM. Written as DNA, the CDR3 is TGTGCCAGCCCACGAAGGACAGAAACTACACTCTCTGGAAACACCATATATTTT. Its translation is CASPRRTETTLSGNTIYF. Full variable domain (missing parts from reference TRBV28 and TRBJ1-3): DVKVTQSSRYLVKRTGEKVFLECVQDMDHENMFWYRQDPGLGLRLIYFSYDVKMKEKGDIPEGYSVSREKKERFSLILESASTNQTSMYLCASPRRTETTLSGNTIYFGEGSWLTVV.

This chain links TRBV15 with TRBJ2-1; 8 bases map to TRBD2. Germline trimming cut 4 bases from V and 8 bases from J; bases unmatched to any gene: 10. Germline V gene data show CDR1 as LNHNV and CDR2 as YYDKDF (reference sequence). The CDR3 spans 15 residues. Here the CDR3 reads CATSTGGGRLYEQFF. The CDR3 region has the DNA TGTGCCACCAGCACCGGGGGGGGACGTTTGTATGAGCAGTTCTTC.

The rearrangement uses TRBV5-1 and TRBJ2-1; maybe TRBD2 (5 bases). V shed 0 bases and J shed 0 bases, with 10 bases lying between them. The CDR3 spans 16 residues. CDR1 and CDR2 (germline): SGHRS, YFSETQ. As DNA, the CDR3 is TGCGCCAGCAGCTTGGCGGGATCTCGCTCCTACAATGAGCAGTTCTTC. This gives the protein CASSLAGSRSYNEQFF.

The gene calls are TRBV5-1 and TRBJ2-3; TRBD2 matches 13 bases. Trimming cost V 5 bases and J 8 bases; bases outside gene matches: 5. CDR3 length equals 14 residues. The V gene's germline CDR1 is SGHRS and CDR2 YFSETQ. The CDR3 coding sequence is TGCGCCAGCAGAACTAGCGGGGGGGCAGGTACGCAGTATTTT. Amino acids: CASRTSGGAGTQYF.

The chain joins TRBV4-1 to TRBJ2-7; 7 positions match TRBD1. Germline values: CDR1 MGHRA, CDR2 YSYEKL. Trimming cost V 4 bases and J 7 bases; bases outside gene matches: 7. The CDR3 has 13 residues. The CDR3 coding sequence is TGCGCCAGCAGCCGAGACAGGGTGGGGGAGCAGTACTTC. Translating it yields CASSRDRVGEQYF.

Notes on this clone: Mismatch with germline at one junction end may stem from a read error. This chain connects TRBV5-1 to TRBJ1-2; D unclear. This CDR3 region has 18 residues. CDR1 and CDR2 from the germline V gene are SGHRS and YFSETQ. CDR3 sequence reads: CASSLGDTVDFFNYGCTF. The CDR3 DNA follows: TGCGCCAGCAGCTTGGGAGATACGGTTGACTTTTTTAACTATGGCTGCACCTTC.

This clone was recorded only once. The chain uses TRBV19 and TRBJ1-1; 10 bases align to TRBD1. V dropped 8 bases and J dropped 6; count of bases not matched to a gene: 9. The CDR3 loop spans 14 amino acids. Germline-derived CDR1 and CDR2 are LNHDA and SQIVND (reference sequence). DNA of the CDR3: TGTGCCAGTTGGACAGGGGGACGCAGCGCTGAAGCTTTCTTT. This encodes CASWTGGRSAEAFF.

The V gene is TRBV27, the J gene TRBJ2-7; 13 bases line up with TRBD2. Losses at the gene ends were 5 bases for V and 6 bases for J; bases not matched to a gene: 7. CDR3 length: 15 residues. The germline gives CDR1 MNHEY, CDR2 SMNVEV (reference sequence). CDR3 nucleotide sequence: TGTGCCAGCAGTGCACTAGCGGGGGGGCCAGGCGAGCAGTACTTC. Translation gives CASSALAGGPGEQYF.

The chain has TRBV7-6 and TRBJ2-1, with D possibly being TRBD1 (6 bases). Trimming stripped 5 bases from V and 4 bases from J, with 18 bases between. The length of the CDR3 is 16 residues. Per germline, CDR1 SGHVS and CDR2 FNYEAQ. The DNA of the CDR3 is TGTGCCAGCAGCATAAAAAGCAGGACAGTTTACAATGAGCAGTTCTTC. This translates into CASSIKSRTVYNEQFF.

The chain is built from TRBV5-1 and TRBJ2-7; 9 bases map to TRBD1. CDR1 SGHRS and CDR2 YFSETQ come from the germline V gene. This CDR3 comprises 15 residues. V shed 4 bases and J 1 base; nucleotides not matched to a gene: 6. CDR3 coding DNA: TGCGCCAGCAGCACTCGACAGGGGGTGTCCTACGAGCAGTACTTC. Its protein is CASSTRQGVSYEQYF.

The J gene is TRBJ1-5, the V gene TRBV29-1; tentatively, D is TRBD1 (5 bases). The germline V gene has CDR1 SQVTM and CDR2 ANQGSEA. The CDR3 is 13 amino acids. V was cut by 4 bases and J by 5 bases, with 12 bases left in between. The chain's CDR3 is CSVARASDQPQHF. DNA of the CDR3: TGCAGCGTTGCCAGGGCGAGCGATCAGCCCCAGCATTTT.

This clone was seen only once. V is TRBV18 and J is TRBJ2-7, with TRBD2 identical over 13 bases. The CDR3 totals 15 residues. CDR1 and CDR2 (germline): KGHSH, LQKENI. V dropped 4 bases and J dropped 5; count of bases not matched to a gene: 5. CDR3 coding DNA: TGTGCCAGCTCACGGGGACTAGCGGGGAAAGACGAGCAGTACTTC. It encodes CASSRGLAGKDEQYF. Drawing the rest from reference TRBV18 and TRBJ2-7, the complete variable domain is NAGVMQNPRHLVRRRGQEARLRCSPMKGHSHVYWYRQLPEEGLKFMVYLQKENIIDESGMPKERFSAEFPKEGPSILRIQQVVRGDSAAYFCASSRGLAGKDEQYFGPGTRLTVT.

The chain is built from TRBV11-2 and TRBJ1-2; D is ambiguous. The V gene's germline CDR1 is SGHAT and CDR2 FQNNGV. The CDR3 is made up of 15 amino acids. V was trimmed by 1 base and J by 8 bases, leaving 17 bases between them. CDR3 sequence (DNA): TGTGCCAGCAGCTTAGGCGGATACCCGGCGGAAGGCTACACCTTC. It specifies CASSLGGYPAEGYTF.

The table lists this clone with a count of one. This chain connects TRBV5-1 to TRBJ1-2; 8 positions match TRBD1. The V gene end was trimmed by 4 bases and the J gene end by 6 bases; junction bases not matched to a gene: 2. This CDR3 comprises 12 residues. CDR1 is SGHRS and CDR2 is YFSETQ in the germline V gene. CDR3 coding DNA: TGCGCCAGCAGCGCGGACAGGGATGGCTACACCTTC. This codes for CASSADRDGYTF.

This rearrangement joins TRBV7-3 to TRBJ1-2; D uncertain. Trimming shortened V by 5 bases and J by 4 bases, and 11 bases separated the two germline ends. The CDR3 totals 13 residues. CDR1 and CDR2 from the germline V gene are SGHTA and FQGTGA. CDR3 in amino acids: CASSLEGGYGYTF. The CDR3 DNA is TGTGCCAGCAGCCTCGAGGGAGGCTATGGCTACACCTTC.

The V gene is TRBV6-5, the J gene TRBJ1-2; perhaps TRBD1 as D (6 bases). CDR3 size: 15 residues. The germline V gene has CDR1 MNHEY and CDR2 SVGAGI. V lost 5 bases and J 3 bases, leaving 16 bases between the germline ends. In DNA, the CDR3 is TGTGCCAGCAGTAGGGGGAGGGGCGGGGACTATGGCTACACCTTC. Protein: CASSRGRGGDYGYTF.

This chain uses TRBV5-1 with TRBJ2-3; 12 positions agree with TRBD2. With 4 bases clipped from V and 6 bases from J, the junction kept 12 bases outside the gene matches. The CDR3 is 17 residues long. Looked up from germline, CDR1 is SGHRS and CDR2 is YFSETQ. CDR3 in amino acids: CASSPGILAGGVDTQYF. CDR3 in DNA: TGCGCCAGCAGCCCGGGAATCCTAGCGGGGGGGGTCGATACGCAGTATTTT.

In this sample, this clone turned up a few times. V usage is TRBV7-2 and J usage is TRBJ2-4; 7 positions match TRBD1. Trimming cost V 5 bases and J 14 bases; bases outside gene matches: 9. This CDR3 has 12 amino acids. Germline assignment: CDR1 SGHTA and CDR2 FQGNSA. Here the CDR3 DNA reads TGTGCCAGCAGCACCAGCAGGGGGATGAAGTACTTC. Translated, it gives CASSTSRGMKYF.

V is TRBV4-2 and J is TRBJ2-3, with 10 bases that match TRBD2. Germline V gene lookup returns CDR1 LGHNA and CDR2 YNFKEQ. V shed 5 bases, J shed 1 base, and the junction held 18 bases outside the gene matches. This CDR3 is 20 amino acids long. In DNA form, the CDR3 reads TGTGCCAGCAGCTCTATTAAAGGGGGTAGCGGGGGGTTAGGCACAGATACGCAGTATTTT. Encoded protein: CASSSIKGGSGGLGTDTQYF.

The chain combines TRBV6-6 with TRBJ2-5; no definite D call. The J call is in doubt because the DNA end fits TRBJ2-7 better. CDR1 is MNHNY, CDR2 SVGAGI, per germline (reference sequence). This CDR3 has 14 amino acids. The CDR3, as DNA: TGTGCCAGCAGTTCCCGCGGCAGCTCCTACGAGCAGTACTTC. This sequence encodes CASSSRGSSYEQYF.

The rearrangement joins TRBV9 to TRBJ2-3; TRBD2 matches at 8 bases. Trimming removed 0 bases from V and 0 bases from J; junction bases left unmatched: 0. There are 15 residues in the CDR3. CDR1 and CDR2 from the germline V gene are SGDLS and YYNGEE. In DNA form, the CDR3 reads TGTGCCAGCAGCGTAGGCGGGGGGAGCACAGATACGCAGTATTTT. This sequence encodes CASSVGGGSTDTQYF.

The rearrangement uses TRBV19 and TRBJ2-1; TRBD1 agrees at 7 bases. Germline CDR1 is LNHDA and CDR2 is SQIVND (reference sequence). This CDR3 contains 17 residues. The ends lost 3 bases at V and 0 bases at J; junction bases unmatched: 8. CDR3 nucleotides: TGTGCCAGTAGTATTTTCGCCAGGGGGAGCTCCTACAATGAGCAGTTCTTC. Protein: CASSIFARGSSYNEQFF. The variable domain in full, completed from reference TRBV19 and TRBJ2-1, reads DGGITQSPKYLFRKEGQNVTLSCEQNLNHDAMYWYRQDPGQGLRLIYYSQIVNDFQKGDIAEGYSVSREKKESFPLTVTSAQKNPTAFYLCASSIFARGSSYNEQFFGPGTRLTVL.

The J gene is TRBJ2-7, the V gene TRBV2; 10 bases match TRBD1. In germline, CDR1 is SNHLY, CDR2 FYNNEI. The CDR3 is 13 residues long. V shed 8 bases, J shed 1 base, and the junction held 2 bases outside the gene matches. The CDR3 coding sequence is TGTGCCAGCGGGGGACAGGGGTCCTACGAGCAGTACTTC. This translates into CASGGQGSYEQYF.

As DNA, the CDR3 is TGCAGCGGAACAACGGCTCGGACAGCCAGAGATACGCAGTATTTT. It encodes CSGTTARTARDTQYF. V is TRBV29-1 and J is TRBJ2-3; a weak D match, TRBD1 (6 bases). The CDR3 extends over 15 amino acids. The germline CDR1 and CDR2 sequences are SQVTM and ANQGSEA. V shed 7 bases and J shed 5 bases, with 22 bases lying between them.

The gene calls are TRBV19 and TRBJ2-1; 9 nucleotides match TRBD1. CDR1 LNHDA and CDR2 SQIVND come from the germline V gene (reference sequence). The CDR3 consists of 18 residues. V was clipped by 0 bases and J by 5 bases; unmatched bases: 11. This CDR3 reads CASSIDWATGGTNNEQFF. The CDR3 DNA reads as TGTGCCAGTAGTATAGATTGGGCGACAGGGGGAACAAACAATGAGCAGTTCTTC. Full variable domain (remainder filled in from reference TRBV19 and TRBJ2-1): DGGITQSPKYLFRKEGQNVTLSCEQNLNHDAMYWYRQDPGQGLRLIYYSQIVNDFQKGDIAEGYSVSREKKESFPLTVTSAQKNPTAFYLCASSIDWATGGTNNEQFFGPGTRLTVL.

V usage is TRBV18 and J usage is TRBJ2-1; D not certain. The CDR3 consists of 13 residues. V gave up 3 bases and J gave up 7 bases, with 10 bases separating them. The germline V gene has CDR1 KGHSH and CDR2 LQKENI. CDR3 in DNA: TGTGCCAGCTCACCCCCACAGACGAATGAGCAGTTCTTC. Its translation is CASSPPQTNEQFF.

This clone was counted a few times. The genes are TRBV5-4 and TRBJ1-5, with a tentative D call TRBD1 (6 bases). CDR3 length: 15 residues. The V end was cut by 0 bases, the J end by 7 bases, with 14 bases between. CDR1 and CDR2 from the germline V gene are SGHNT and YYREEE (reference sequence). The CDR3 DNA is TGTGCCAGCAGCTTGGGCGGGGGGCAGGGACAGCCCCAGCATTTT. Protein: CASSLGGGQGQPQHF.